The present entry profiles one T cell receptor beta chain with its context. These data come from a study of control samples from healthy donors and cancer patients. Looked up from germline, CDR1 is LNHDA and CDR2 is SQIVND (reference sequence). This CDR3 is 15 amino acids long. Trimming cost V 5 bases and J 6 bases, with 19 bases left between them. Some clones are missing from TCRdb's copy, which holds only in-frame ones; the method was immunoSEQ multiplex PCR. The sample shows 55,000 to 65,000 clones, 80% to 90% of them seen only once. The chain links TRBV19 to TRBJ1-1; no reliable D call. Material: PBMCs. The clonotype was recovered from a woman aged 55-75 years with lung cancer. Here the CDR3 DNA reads TGTGCCAGTAGTGGAACAGAAACGGTCCTTCCTGAAGCTTTCTTT. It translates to CASSGTETVLPEAFF.